This T cell receptor beta chain was profiled in a study of T cells in localized non-small cell lung cancer. Study-wide results and limits: Heterogeneity stays possible, as sequencing covered only one tumor region. In uninvolved adjacent lung, T cell clonality reached its highest value, exceeding tumor. The study linked higher blood T cell density to longer overall survival.

CDR1 SNHLY and CDR2 FYNNEI come from the germline V gene. With 3 bases clipped from V and 10 bases from J, the junction kept 6 bases outside the gene matches. CDR3 length: 14 residues. Regarding this clone: Its antigen is currently unknown.

Here immunoSEQ multiplex PCR was the method, and the copy in TCRdb shows in-frame clones only, minus some. Here the sample spans roughly 61,000 clones, roughly 80% being singletons. This specimen was PBMCs, taken before any cancer treatment. The V call is TRBV2, the J call TRBJ1-4; 9 nucleotides line up with TRBD1. The TCR was taken from a man aged 40-75 years with stage II lung adenocarcinoma. The chain's CDR3 is CASSETGGWGKLFF. The CDR3 DNA reads as TGTGCCAGCAGTGAGACAGGGGGTTGGGGAAAACTGTTTTTT.